The rows below give T cell receptor beta chains drawn from one sample of a study of T cells in Graves' hyperthyroidism and ophthalmopathy. TCRdb reprocessed the multiplex PCR reads with MiXCR, giving one entry per CDR3 protein. Of 640,000 or so distinct CDR3 sequences listed, about 14% are singletons. The specimen was blood. Receptors originate from a woman between 18 and 30 years old with Graves' ophthalmopathy. Each CDR3 is given with its conserved first and last residue. Not all rows give a size; the values are once, few, many and, for expanded clones, a class.

V	J	size	length	CDR3
TRBV29-1	TRBJ2-6	many	17	CSVADNPLLGGANVLTF
TRBV6-1	TRBJ2-5	few	13	CASSASGLETQYF
TRBV19	TRBJ2-1	-	17	CASSLAPGLAGGDEQFF
TRBV20-1	TRBJ2-3	-	18	CSARDHSGRALDVDTQYF
TRBV9	TRBJ1-3	few	15	CASSVGPGIGNTIYF
TRBV12-3/TRBV12-4	TRBJ2-2	few	20	CASSFRRWGGPGGNTGELFF
TRBV28	TRBJ2-7	many	13	CASSFKGSYEQYF
TRBV4-1	TRBJ2-7	-	15	CASSHKRLGSYEQYF
TRBV7-9	TRBJ1-2	-	18	CASSPLRGRGGEGHGYTF
TRBV28	TRBJ1-5	many	16	CASSQGGAHSNQPQHF